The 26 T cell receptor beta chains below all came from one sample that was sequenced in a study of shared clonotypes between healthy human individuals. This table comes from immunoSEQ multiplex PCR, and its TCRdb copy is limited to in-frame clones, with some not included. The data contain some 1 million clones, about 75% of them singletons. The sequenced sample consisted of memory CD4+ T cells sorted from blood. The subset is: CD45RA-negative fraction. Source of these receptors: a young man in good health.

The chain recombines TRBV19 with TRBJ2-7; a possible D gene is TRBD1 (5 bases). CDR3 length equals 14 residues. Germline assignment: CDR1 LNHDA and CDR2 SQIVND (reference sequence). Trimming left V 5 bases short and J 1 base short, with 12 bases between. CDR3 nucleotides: TGTGCCAGTAGTTGGGGCAGGCCTTCCTACGAGCAGTACTTC. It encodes CASSWGRPSYEQYF. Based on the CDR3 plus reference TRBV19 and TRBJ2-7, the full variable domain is DGGITQSPKYLFRKEGQNVTLSCEQNLNHDAMYWYRQDPGQGLRLIYYSQIVNDFQKGDIAEGYSVSREKKESFPLTVTSAQKNPTAFYLCASSWGRPSYEQYFGPGTRLTVT.

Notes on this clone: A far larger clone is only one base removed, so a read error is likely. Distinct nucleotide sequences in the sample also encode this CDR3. The CDR3 region is CASSVIRGQGYEQYF. The CDR3 DNA follows: TGTGCCAGCAGTGTGATCCGGGGACAGGGTTACGAACAGTACTTC. The rearrangement uses TRBV27 and TRBJ2-7, with 9 bases aligning to TRBD1. The length of the CDR3 is 15 residues. Germline V gene data show CDR1 as MNHEY and CDR2 as SMNVEV (reference sequence).

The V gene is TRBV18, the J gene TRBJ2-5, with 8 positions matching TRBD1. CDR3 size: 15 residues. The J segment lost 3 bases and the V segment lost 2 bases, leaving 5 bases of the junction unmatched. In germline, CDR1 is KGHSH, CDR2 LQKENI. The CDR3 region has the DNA TGTGCCAGCTCACCAATCCAGGGGGCAGAAGAGACCCAGTACTTC. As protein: CASSPIQGAEETQYF.

CDR3 bases: TGTGCCAGCATTACCAGACAGGGGGTCCACTCCTACAATGAGCAGTTCTTC. The encoded protein is CASITRQGVHSYNEQFF. This rearrangement joins TRBV2 to TRBJ2-1; 9 bases agree with TRBD1. Germline lookup yields CDR1 SNHLY and CDR2 FYNNEI. With V trimmed by 7 bases and J by 0 bases, 10 bases remained unmatched. The CDR3 is 17 residues long.

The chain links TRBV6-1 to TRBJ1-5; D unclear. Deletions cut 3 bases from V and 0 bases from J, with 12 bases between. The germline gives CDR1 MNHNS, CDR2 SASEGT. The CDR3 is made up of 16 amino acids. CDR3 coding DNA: TGTGCCAGCAGTGAGCTCCTGGGGTATAGCAATCAGCCCCAGCATTTT. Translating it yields CASSELLGYSNQPQHF.

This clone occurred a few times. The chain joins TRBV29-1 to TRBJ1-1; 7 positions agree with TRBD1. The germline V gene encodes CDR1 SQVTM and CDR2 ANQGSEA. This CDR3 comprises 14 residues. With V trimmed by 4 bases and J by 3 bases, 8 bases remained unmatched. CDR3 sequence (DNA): TGCAGCGTTGTCAAGGGGGCTATGGACACTGAAGCTTTCTTT. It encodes CSVVKGAMDTEAFF.

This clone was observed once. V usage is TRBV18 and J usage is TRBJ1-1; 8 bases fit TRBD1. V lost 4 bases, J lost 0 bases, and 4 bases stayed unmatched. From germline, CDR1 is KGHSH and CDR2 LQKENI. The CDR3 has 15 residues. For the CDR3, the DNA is TGTGCCAGCTCACGACTGGACAGGGTGAACACTGAAGCTTTCTTT. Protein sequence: CASSRLDRVNTEAFF.

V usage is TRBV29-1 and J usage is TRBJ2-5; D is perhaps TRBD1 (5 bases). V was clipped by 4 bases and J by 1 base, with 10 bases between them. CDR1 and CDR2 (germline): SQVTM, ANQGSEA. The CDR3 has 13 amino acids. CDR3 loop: CSVVGQIQETQYF. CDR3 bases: TGCAGCGTTGTGGGGCAGATCCAAGAGACCCAGTACTTC. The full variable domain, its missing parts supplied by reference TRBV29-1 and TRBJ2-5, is SAVISQKPSRDICQRGTSLTIQCQVDSQVTMMFWYRQQPGQSLTLIATANQGSEATYESGFVIDKFPISRPNLTFSTLTVSNMSPEDSSIYLCSVVGQIQETQYFGPGTRLLVL.

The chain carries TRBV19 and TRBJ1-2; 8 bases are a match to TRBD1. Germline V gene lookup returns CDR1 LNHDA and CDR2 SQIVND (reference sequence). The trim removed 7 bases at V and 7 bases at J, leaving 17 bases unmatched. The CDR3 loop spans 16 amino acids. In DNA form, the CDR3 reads TGTGCCAGTAAGGGAGCCCCGGGGACAGGAGAGGCTGGCTACACCTTC. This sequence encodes CASKGAPGTGEAGYTF.

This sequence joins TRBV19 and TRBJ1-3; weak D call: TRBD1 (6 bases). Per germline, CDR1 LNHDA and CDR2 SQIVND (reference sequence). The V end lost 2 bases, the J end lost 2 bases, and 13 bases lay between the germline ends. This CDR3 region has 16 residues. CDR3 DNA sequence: TGTGCCAGTAGTATATGGGACATCGGCACTGGAAACACCATATATTTT. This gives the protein CASSIWDIGTGNTIYF.

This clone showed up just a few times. CDR3 coding DNA: TGTGCCAGTAGGTCAGGGGGTAGTGCCTACGAGCAGTACTTC. Amino acid sequence: CASRSGGSAYEQYF. The chain is built from TRBV19 and TRBJ2-7, with 7 bases lining up with TRBD1. The junction had 7 bases not matched to a gene; V was cut back by 6 bases and J by 2 bases. CDR3 length equals 14 residues. From germline, CDR1 is LNHDA and CDR2 SQIVND (reference sequence).

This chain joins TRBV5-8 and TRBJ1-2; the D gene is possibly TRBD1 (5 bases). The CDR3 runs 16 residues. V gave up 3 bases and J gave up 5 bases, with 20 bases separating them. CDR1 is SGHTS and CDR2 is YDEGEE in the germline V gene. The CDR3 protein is CASSSTLQVRAYGYTF. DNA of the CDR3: TGTGCCAGCAGCTCGACACTACAGGTCCGGGCGTATGGCTACACCTTC.

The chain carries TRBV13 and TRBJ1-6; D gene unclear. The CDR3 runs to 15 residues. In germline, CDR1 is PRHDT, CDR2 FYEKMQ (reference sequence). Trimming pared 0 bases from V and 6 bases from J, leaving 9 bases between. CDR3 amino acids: CASSLGGGGNSPLHF. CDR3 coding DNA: TGTGCCAGCAGCTTAGGGGGCGGAGGTAATTCACCCCTCCACTTT.

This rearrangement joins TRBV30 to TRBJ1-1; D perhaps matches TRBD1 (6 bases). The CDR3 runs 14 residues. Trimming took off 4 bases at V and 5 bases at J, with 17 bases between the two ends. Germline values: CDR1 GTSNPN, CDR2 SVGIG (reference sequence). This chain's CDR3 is CAWNLRGFGTEAFF. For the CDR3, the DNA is TGTGCCTGGAACTTAAGGGGGTTCGGGACTGAAGCTTTCTTT. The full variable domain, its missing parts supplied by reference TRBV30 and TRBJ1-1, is SQTIHQWPATLVQPVGSPLSLECTVEGTSNPNLYWYRQAAGRGLQLLFYSVGIGQISSEVPQNLSASRPQDRQFILSSKKLLLSDSGFYLCAWNLRGFGTEAFFGQGTRLTVV.

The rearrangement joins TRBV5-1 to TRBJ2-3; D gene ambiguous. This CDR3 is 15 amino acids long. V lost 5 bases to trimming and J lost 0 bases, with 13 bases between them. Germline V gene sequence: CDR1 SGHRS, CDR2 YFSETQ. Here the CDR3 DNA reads TGCGCCAGCAGACGCTCGCTCGGTAGCACAGATACGCAGTATTTT. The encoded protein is CASRRSLGSTDTQYF.

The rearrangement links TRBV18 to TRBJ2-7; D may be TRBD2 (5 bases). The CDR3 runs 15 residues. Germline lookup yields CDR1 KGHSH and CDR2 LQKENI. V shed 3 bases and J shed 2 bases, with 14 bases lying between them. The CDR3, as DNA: TGTGCCAGCTCACCCGGAGGCTCTTTGGCCTACGAGCAGTACTTC. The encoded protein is CASSPGGSLAYEQYF.

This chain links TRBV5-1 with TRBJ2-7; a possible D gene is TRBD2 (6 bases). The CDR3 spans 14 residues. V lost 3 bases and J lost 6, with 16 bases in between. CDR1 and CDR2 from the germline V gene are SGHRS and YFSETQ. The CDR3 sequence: CASSYGGAGSEQYF. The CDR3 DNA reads TGCGCCAGCAGCTACGGCGGGGCAGGGAGCGAGCAGTACTTC.

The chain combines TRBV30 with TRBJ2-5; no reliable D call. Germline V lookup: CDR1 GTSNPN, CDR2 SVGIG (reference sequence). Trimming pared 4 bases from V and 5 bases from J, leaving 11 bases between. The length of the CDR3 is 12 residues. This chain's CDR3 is CAWTVREETQYF. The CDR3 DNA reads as TGTGCCTGGACAGTTCGTGAGGAGACCCAGTACTTC.

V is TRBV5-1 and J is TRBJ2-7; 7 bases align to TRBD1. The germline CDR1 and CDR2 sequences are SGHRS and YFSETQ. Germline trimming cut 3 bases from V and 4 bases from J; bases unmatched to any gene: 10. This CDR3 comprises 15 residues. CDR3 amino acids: CASSYQTGKTYEQYF. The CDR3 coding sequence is TGCGCCAGCAGCTACCAGACAGGGAAAACTTACGAGCAGTACTTC.

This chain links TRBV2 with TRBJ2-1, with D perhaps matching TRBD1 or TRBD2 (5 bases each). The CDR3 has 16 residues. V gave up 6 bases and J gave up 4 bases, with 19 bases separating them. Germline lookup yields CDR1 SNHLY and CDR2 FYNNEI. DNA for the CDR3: TGTGCCAGCAGCGACCCCGGGACGGGAACTTACAATGAGCAGTTCTTC. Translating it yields CASSDPGTGTYNEQFF.

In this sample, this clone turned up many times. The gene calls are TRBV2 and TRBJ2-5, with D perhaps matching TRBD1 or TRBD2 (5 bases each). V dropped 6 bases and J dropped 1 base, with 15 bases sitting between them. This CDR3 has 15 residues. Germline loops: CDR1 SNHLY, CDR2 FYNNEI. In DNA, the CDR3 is TGTGCCAGCAGAGCCTGGGAAGGGACCCAAGAGACCCAGTACTTC. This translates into CASRAWEGTQETQYF. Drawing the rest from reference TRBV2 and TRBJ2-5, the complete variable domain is EPEVTQTPSHQVTQMGQEVILRCVPISNHLYFYWYRQILGQKVEFLVSFYNNEISEKSEIFDDQFSVERPDGSNFTLKIRSTKLEDSAMYFCASRAWEGTQETQYFGPGTRLLVL.

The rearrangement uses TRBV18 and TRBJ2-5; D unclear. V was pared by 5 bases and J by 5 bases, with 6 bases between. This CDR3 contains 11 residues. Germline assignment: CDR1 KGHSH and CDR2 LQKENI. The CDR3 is CASSASETQYF. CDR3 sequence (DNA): TGTGCCAGCTCAGCCTCCGAGACCCAGTACTTC.

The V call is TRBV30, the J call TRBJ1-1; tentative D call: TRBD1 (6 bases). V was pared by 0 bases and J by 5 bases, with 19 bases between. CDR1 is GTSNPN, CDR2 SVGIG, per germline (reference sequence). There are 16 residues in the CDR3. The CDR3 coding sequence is TGTGCCTGGAGTGTACAGGGTGGTGGCCGTGGGACTGAAGCTTTCTTT. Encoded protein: CAWSVQGGGRGTEAFF. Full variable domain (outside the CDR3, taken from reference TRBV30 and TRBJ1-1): SQTIHQWPATLVQPVGSPLSLECTVEGTSNPNLYWYRQAAGRGLQLLFYSVGIGQISSEVPQNLSASRPQDRQFILSSKKLLLSDSGFYLCAWSVQGGGRGTEAFFGQGTRLTVV.

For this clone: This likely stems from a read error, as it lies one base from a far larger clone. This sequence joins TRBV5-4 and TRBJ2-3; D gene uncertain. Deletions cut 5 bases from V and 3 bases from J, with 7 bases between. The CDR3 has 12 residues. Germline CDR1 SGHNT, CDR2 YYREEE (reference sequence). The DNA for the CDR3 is TGTGCCAGCAGTGAGAGGACAGATACGCAGTATTTT. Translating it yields CASSERTDTQYF.

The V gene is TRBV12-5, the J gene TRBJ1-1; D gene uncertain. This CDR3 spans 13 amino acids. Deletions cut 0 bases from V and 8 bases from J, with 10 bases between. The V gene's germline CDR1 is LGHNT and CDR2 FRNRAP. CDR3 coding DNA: TGTGCTAGTGGTTTGGTACCCCCGGGGGAAGCTTTCTTT. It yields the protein CASGLVPPGEAFF.

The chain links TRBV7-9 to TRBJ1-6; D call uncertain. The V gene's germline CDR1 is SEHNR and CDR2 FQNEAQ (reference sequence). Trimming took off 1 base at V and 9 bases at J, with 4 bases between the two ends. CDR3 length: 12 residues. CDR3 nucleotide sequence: TGTGCCAGCAGCTTAGGTTCTTCACCCCTCCACTTT. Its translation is CASSLGSSPLHF.